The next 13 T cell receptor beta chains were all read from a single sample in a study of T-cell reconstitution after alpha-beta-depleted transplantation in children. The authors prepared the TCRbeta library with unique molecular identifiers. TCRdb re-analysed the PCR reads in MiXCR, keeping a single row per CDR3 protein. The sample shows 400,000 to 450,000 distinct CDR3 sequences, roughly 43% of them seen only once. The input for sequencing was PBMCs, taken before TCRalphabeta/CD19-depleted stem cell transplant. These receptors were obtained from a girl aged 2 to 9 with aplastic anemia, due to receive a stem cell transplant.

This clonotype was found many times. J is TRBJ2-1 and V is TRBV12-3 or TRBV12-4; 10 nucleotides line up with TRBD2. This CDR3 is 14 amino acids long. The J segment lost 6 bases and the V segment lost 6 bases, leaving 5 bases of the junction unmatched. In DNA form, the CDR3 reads TGTGCCAGCAGCGTACTAGCGGGACGCAATGAGCAGTTCTTC. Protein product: CASSVLAGRNEQFF.

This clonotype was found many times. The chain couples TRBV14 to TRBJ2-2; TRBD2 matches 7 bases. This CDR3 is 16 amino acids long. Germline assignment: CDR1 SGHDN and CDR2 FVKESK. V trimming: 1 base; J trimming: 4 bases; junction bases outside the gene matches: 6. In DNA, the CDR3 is TGTGCCAGCAGCCAAGGGGCTAGCGGACGCACCGGGGAGCTGTTTTTT. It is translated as CASSQGASGRTGELFF.

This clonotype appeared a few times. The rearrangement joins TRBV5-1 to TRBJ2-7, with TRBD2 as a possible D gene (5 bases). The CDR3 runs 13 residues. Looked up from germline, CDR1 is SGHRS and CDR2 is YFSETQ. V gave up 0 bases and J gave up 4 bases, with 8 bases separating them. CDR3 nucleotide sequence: TGCGCCAGCAGCTTGGAACGGGAATACGAGCAGTACTTC. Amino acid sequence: CASSLEREYEQYF.

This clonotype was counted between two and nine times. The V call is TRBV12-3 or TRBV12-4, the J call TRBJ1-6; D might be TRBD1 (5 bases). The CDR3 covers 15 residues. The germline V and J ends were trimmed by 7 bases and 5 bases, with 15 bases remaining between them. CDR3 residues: CASKLGGEDNSPLHF. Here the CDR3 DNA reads TGTGCCAGCAAGCTGGGGGGGGAAGATAATTCACCCCTCCACTTT.

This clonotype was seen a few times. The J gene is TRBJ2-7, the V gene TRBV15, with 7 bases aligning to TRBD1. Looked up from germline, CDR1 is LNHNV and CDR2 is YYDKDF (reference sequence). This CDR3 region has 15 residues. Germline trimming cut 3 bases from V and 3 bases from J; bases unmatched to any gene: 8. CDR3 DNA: TGTGCCACCAGCAGGGCCCGGGACAGCAACTACGAGCAGTACTTC. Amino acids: CATSRARDSNYEQYF.

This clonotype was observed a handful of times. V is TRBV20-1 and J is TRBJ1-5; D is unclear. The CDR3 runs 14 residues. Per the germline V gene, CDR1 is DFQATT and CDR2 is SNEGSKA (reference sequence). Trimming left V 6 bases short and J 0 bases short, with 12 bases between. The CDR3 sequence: CSAPEPPSNQPQHF. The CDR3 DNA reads TGCAGTGCCCCAGAACCCCCTAGCAATCAGCCCCAGCATTTT.

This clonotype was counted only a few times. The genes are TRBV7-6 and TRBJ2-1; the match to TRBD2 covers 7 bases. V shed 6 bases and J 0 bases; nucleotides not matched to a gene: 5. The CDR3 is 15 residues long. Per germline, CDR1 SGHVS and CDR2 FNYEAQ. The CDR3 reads CASRGAGLSYNEQFF. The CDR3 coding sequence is TGTGCCAGCAGAGGAGCGGGGCTCTCCTACAATGAGCAGTTCTTC. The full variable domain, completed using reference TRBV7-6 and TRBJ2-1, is GAGVSQSPRYKVTKRGQDVALRCDPISGHVSLYWYRQALGQGPEFLTYFNYEAQQDKSGLPNDRFSAERPEGSISTLTIQRTEQRDSAMYRCASRGAGLSYNEQFFGPGTRLTVL.

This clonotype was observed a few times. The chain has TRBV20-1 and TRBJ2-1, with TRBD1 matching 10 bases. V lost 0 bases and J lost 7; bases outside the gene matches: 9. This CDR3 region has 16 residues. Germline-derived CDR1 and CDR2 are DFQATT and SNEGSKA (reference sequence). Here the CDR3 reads CSARDRGTGARNEQFF. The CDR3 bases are TGCAGTGCTAGAGATCGTGGGACAGGGGCGAGGAATGAGCAGTTCTTC.

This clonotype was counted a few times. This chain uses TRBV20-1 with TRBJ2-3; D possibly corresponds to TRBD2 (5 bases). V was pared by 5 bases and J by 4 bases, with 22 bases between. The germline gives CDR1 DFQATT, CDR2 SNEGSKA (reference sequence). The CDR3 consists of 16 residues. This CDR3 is CSAQGAWERNADTQYF. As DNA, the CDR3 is TGCAGTGCTCAAGGCGCGTGGGAGCGAAATGCAGATACGCAGTATTTT.

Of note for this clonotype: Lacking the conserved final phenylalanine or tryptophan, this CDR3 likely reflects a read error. DNA of the CDR3: TGCAGTGCTAGCCTAGCTGGGCAGTTCATC. Translation: CSASLAGQFI. The chain is built from TRBV20-1 and TRBJ2-1; TRBD2 is a possible D gene (5 bases). The V gene's germline CDR1 is DFQATT and CDR2 SNEGSKA (reference sequence). The CDR3 contains 10 residues. Trimming took off 3 bases at V and 12 bases at J, with 9 bases between the two ends.

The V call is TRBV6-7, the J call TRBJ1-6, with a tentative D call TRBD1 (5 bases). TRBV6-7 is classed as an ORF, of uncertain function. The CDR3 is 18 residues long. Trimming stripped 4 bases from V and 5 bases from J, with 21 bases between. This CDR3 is CASSSFKILTENNSPLHF. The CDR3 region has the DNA TGTGCCAGCAGTTCTTTTAAGATACTGACAGAAAATAATTCACCCCTCCACTTT.

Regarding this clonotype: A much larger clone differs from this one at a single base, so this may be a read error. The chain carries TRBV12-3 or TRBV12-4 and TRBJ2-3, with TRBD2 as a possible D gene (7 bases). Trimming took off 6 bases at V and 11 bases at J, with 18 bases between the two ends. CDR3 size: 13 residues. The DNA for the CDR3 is TGTGCCAGCAGATCCAACGTTAGGGGGGGGCAGTATTTT. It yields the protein CASRSNVRGGQYF.

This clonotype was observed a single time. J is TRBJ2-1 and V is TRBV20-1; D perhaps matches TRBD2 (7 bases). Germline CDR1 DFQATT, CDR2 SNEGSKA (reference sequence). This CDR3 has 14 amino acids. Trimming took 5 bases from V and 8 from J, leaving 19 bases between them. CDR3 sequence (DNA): TGCAGTGCTCCTTGGGAGGGGGGCCCGGATGAGCAGTTCTTC. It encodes CSAPWEGGPDEQFF.